Listed here are 7 T cell receptor beta chains from one sample, sequenced in a study of spatial heterogeneity in lung cancer (dated by TCRdb to about 2019). What the research found in general, with its limitations: The number of expanded intratumoral alpha and beta TCRs correlated with the tumor nonsynonymous mutation count.

In light of the paper, this sample's time point label describes: sample taken at primary tumor resection. Antigens of these TCRs are unknown. Receptor amplification or capture employed 5' RACE. TCRdb shows the sequencer as NextSeq 500. TCRdb trimmed public reads at Q25 via fastp, called clones via MiXCR and kept in-frame beta chains. A single entry per CDR3 protein holds the most common genes and DNA from its merged rows. The sample data list around 100,000 distinct CDR3 sequences, and about 4.4% of these were observed just once. The ten largest account for 21% of the sample. This sample comprised lung tumor tissue, obtained at surgery. The receptor set was obtained from a male donor with early-stage non-small cell lung cancer.

This clonotype was counted at least ten times. This rearrangement joins TRBV5-1 to TRBJ2-1; D call uncertain. V lost 4 bases and J 2 bases, leaving 13 bases between the germline ends. Germline V gene lookup returns CDR1 SGHRS and CDR2 YFSETQ. This CDR3 region has 15 residues. The CDR3 coding sequence is TGCGCCAGCAGCCAAGCACCGGGTACCTACAATGAGCAGTTCTTC. Encoded protein: CASSQAPGTYNEQFF.

This clonotype was counted at least ten times. The chain uses TRBV6-5 and TRBJ2-1, with TRBD2 matching over 7 bases. Germline V gene lookup returns CDR1 MNHEY and CDR2 SVGAGI. The CDR3 totals 13 residues. Unmatched junction bases numbered 11, after V lost 8 bases and J lost 10 bases. In DNA, the CDR3 is TGTGCCAGCCACAGCGGGGCCTTTTTCGAGCAGTTCTTC. Translation: CASHSGAFFEQFF.

The J gene is TRBJ1-2, the V gene TRBV4-1, with D perhaps matching TRBD1 (5 bases). The germline V gene has CDR1 MGHRA and CDR2 YSYEKL. Trimming took off 5 bases at V and 3 bases at J, with 16 bases between the two ends. The CDR3 has 15 amino acids. The CDR3 region has the DNA TGCGCCAGCAGCTCCCGTTTGGGGGGAGACTATGGCTACACCTTC. It translates to CASSSRLGGDYGYTF.

This clonotype appeared many times. This sequence joins TRBV2 and TRBJ1-1; 8 bases align to TRBD1. The germline gives CDR1 SNHLY, CDR2 FYNNEI. The CDR3 length is 15 residues. The V and J ends lost 2 bases and 4 bases, in that order; junction bases with no gene match: 6. CDR3 coding DNA: TGTGCCAGCAGTGAACAGGGGGCCTTTGGCACTGAAGCTTTCTTT. Protein: CASSEQGAFGTEAFF. Supplemented by reference TRBV2 and TRBJ1-1, the full variable domain reads EPEVTQTPSHQVTQMGQEVILRCVPISNHLYFYWYRQILGQKVEFLVSFYNNEISEKSEIFDDQFSVERPDGSNFTLKIRSTKLEDSAMYFCASSEQGAFGTEAFFGQGTRLTVV.

V and J are TRBV7-2 and TRBJ1-1; D is uncertain. Germline lookup yields CDR1 SGHTA and CDR2 FQGNSA. The CDR3 sequence is 15 residues long. Between the trimmed V and J ends, which lost 5 bases and 0 bases, there was a span of 13 bases. This CDR3 reads CASSTQAGMNTEAFF. The CDR3, as DNA: TGTGCCAGCAGCACCCAGGCGGGCATGAACACTGAAGCTTTCTTT.

The sample holds many counts of this clonotype. The chain links TRBV27 to TRBJ2-5; 7 bases fit TRBD1. The trim removed 5 bases at V and 4 bases at J, leaving 4 bases unmatched. Germline assignment: CDR1 MNHEY and CDR2 SMNVEV (reference sequence). CDR3 length: 13 amino acids. The chain's CDR3 is CASSPRGRETQYF. CDR3 DNA sequence: TGTGCCAGCAGTCCCAGGGGGAGAGAGACCCAGTACTTC.

This clonotype was detected many times. The V gene is TRBV5-1, the J gene TRBJ1-6; the D gene is possibly TRBD1 (6 bases). CDR3 size: 16 residues. The germline gives CDR1 SGHRS, CDR2 YFSETQ. Trimming cost V 3 bases and J 6 bases, with 16 bases left between them. The CDR3 here is CASSSTQGIGNSPLHF. For the CDR3, the DNA is TGCGCCAGCAGCTCGACCCAGGGGATCGGTAATTCACCCCTCCACTTT.